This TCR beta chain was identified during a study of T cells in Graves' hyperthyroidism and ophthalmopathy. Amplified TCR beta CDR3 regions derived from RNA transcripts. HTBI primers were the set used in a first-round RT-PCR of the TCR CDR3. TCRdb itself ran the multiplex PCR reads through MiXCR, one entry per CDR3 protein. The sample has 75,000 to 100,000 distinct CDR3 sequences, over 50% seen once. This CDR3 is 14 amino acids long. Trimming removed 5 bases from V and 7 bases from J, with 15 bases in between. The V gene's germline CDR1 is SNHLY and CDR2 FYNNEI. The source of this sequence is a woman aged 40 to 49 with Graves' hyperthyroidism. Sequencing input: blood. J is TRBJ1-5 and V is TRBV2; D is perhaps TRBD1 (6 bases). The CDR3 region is CASSTDSPGQPQHF. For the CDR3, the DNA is TGTGCCAGCAGTACGGACAGTCCGGGACAGCCCCAGCATTTT.